This T cell receptor beta chain originates from a study of T cells after yellow fever vaccination. Germline CDR1 SGHTA, CDR2 FQGTGA. The germline V and J ends were trimmed by 2 bases and 0 bases, with 10 bases remaining between them. There are 15 residues in the CDR3. A process of 5'RACE template switching, which added a universal primer site and UMIs, was used to make TCR cDNA. One entry per CDR3 protein results from TCRdb running MiXCR on the 5' RACE reads. The data contain about 350,000 distinct CDR3 sequences, about 4% of them singletons. Sequences were derived from PBMCs, sampled 5 days after the yellow fever booster vaccination. The V call is TRBV7-3, the J call TRBJ1-1, with D possibly TRBD1 on 5 matching bases. This clonotype was sampled from a young man who received the YFV17D yellow fever vaccine. CDR3 nucleotides: TGTGCCAGCAGCTTAGTGGGGGGGATGAACACTGAAGCTTTCTTT. Translating gives CASSLVGGMNTEAFF. Full variable domain (outside the CDR3, taken from reference TRBV7-3 and TRBJ1-1): GAGVSQTPSNKVTEKGKYVELRCDPISGHTALYWYRQSLGQGPEFLIYFQGTGAADDSGLPNDRFFAVRPEGSVSTLKIQRTERGDSAVYLCASSLVGGMNTEAFFGQGTRLTVV.